A single TCR beta chain is shown here with its context. These data belong to a study of long-term antiretroviral therapy in people with HIV. Samples were assayed with immunoSEQ v3.0 at survey level. TCRdb's copy holds only in-frame clones and misses some; the assay was immunoSEQ multiplex PCR. The sample consists of approximately 30,000 clones, 95% to 98% of them appearing once. The CDR3 has 16 residues. Germline lookup yields CDR1 LNHNV and CDR2 YYDKDF (reference sequence). V lost 0 bases, J lost 6 bases, and 17 bases lay in between. The chain is built from TRBV15 and TRBJ1-1; weak D call: TRBD1 (5 bases). The specimen comprised unsorted PBMCs, sampled 7.6 years after starting antiretroviral therapy. The TCR was taken from a man younger than 40 with HIV. DNA of the CDR3: TGTGCCACCAGCAGAGATAGGGAGGGGCTGAGGGCTGAAGCTTTCTTT. Translated: CATSRDREGLRAEAFF.